The 8 T cell receptor beta chains below all came from one sample that was sequenced in a study of blood T cell repertoires in COVID-19. Repertoires were generated with immunoSEQ multiplex PCR, while TCRdb's copy carries only in-frame clones and drops some. The data show around 73,000 clones, with 75% to 80% seen just once and under 2.5% held by the top ten. Sequenced: peripheral blood. The receptors here all came from a man between 65 and 85 years old with COVID-19, enrolled during active disease.

V usage is TRBV6-6 and J usage is TRBJ1-4; no clear D. The CDR3 length is 13 residues. Per germline, CDR1 MNHNY and CDR2 SVGAGI (reference sequence). Between the trimmed V and J ends, which lost 4 bases and 4 bases, there was a span of 7 bases. The CDR3 spells CASSSGYNEKLFF. CDR3 in DNA: TGTGCCAGCAGTTCGGGTTATAATGAAAAACTGTTTTTT.

In its sample, this clone was seen once. V gene TRBV29-1 combines with J gene TRBJ2-3; 8 positions match TRBD2. V was pared by 5 bases and J by 0 bases, with 16 bases of the junction left unmatched. Germline V gene data show CDR1 as SQVTM and CDR2 as ANQGSEA. The CDR3 has 18 amino acids. Here the CDR3 DNA reads TGCAGCGTTATGGGGATTAGCGGGGTAAGATCTAGCACAGATACGCAGTATTTT. It specifies CSVMGISGVRSSTDTQYF.

V is TRBV7-9 and J is TRBJ1-2, with 10 bases identical to TRBD1. V shed 4 bases, J shed 4 bases, and the junction held 15 bases outside the gene matches. Germline V lookup: CDR1 SEHNR, CDR2 FQNEAQ (reference sequence). This CDR3 spans 18 amino acids. The CDR3 loop is CASSSSVWGTGDGYGYTF. DNA for the CDR3: TGTGCCAGCAGCTCGTCCGTTTGGGGGACAGGGGATGGCTATGGCTACACCTTC.

V gene TRBV4-1 combines with J gene TRBJ2-7; perhaps TRBD1 as D (6 bases). The CDR3 extends over 16 amino acids. Trimming left V 1 base short and J 5 bases short, with 18 bases between. Germline assignment: CDR1 MGHRA and CDR2 YSYEKL. The CDR3 loop is CASSQGSPIRGNEQYF. CDR3 coding DNA: TGCGCCAGCAGCCAAGGATCCCCTATCAGGGGTAACGAGCAGTACTTC.

This chain joins TRBV2 and TRBJ1-2; 11 nucleotides agree with TRBD1. V lost 6 bases to trimming and J lost 6 bases; unmatched junction nucleotides: 12. The CDR3 loop spans 16 amino acids. CDR1 is SNHLY, CDR2 FYNNEI, per germline. The chain's CDR3 is CASSHQDRGRRNGYTF. CDR3 DNA sequence: TGTGCCAGCAGCCATCAGGACAGGGGGCGTCGAAATGGCTACACCTTC. The full variable domain, completed using reference TRBV2 and TRBJ1-2, is EPEVTQTPSHQVTQMGQEVILRCVPISNHLYFYWYRQILGQKVEFLVSFYNNEISEKSEIFDDQFSVERPDGSNFTLKIRSTKLEDSAMYFCASSHQDRGRRNGYTFGSGTRLTVV.

In this sample, this clone turned up a few times. The chain links TRBV7-9 to TRBJ1-3; 7 bases match TRBD1. Per germline, CDR1 SEHNR and CDR2 FQNEAQ (reference sequence). The CDR3 totals 15 residues. With 2 bases clipped from V and 7 bases from J, the junction kept 8 bases outside the gene matches. DNA of the CDR3: TGTGCCAGCAGCTTACAATACAGGGGCCCCAACACCATATATTTT. This translates into CASSLQYRGPNTIYF.

This clone came up a few times. The chain recombines TRBV3-1 (or the pseudogene TRBV3-2) with TRBJ2-7; D is unresolved. Trimming took 0 bases from V and 5 from J, leaving 5 bases between them. Germline lookup yields CDR1 LGHDT and CDR2 YNNKEL (reference sequence). This CDR3 is built from 12 residues. CDR3 bases: TGTGCCAGCAGCCAAGATCCTAACGAGCAGTACTTC. Its protein is CASSQDPNEQYF.

In DNA form, the CDR3 reads TGTGCCAGCAGTACCCCGGCCACAGCTTACGAGCAGTACTTC. It specifies CASSTPATAYEQYF. This chain uses TRBV6-6 with TRBJ2-7, with unresolved D. V lost 5 bases and J lost 4, with 15 bases in between. The CDR3 has 14 amino acids. The V gene's germline CDR1 is MNHNY and CDR2 SVGAGI (reference sequence).